Listed below are T cell receptor beta chains from one sample, sequenced in a study of blood T cell repertoires in COVID-19. Sequenced by immunoSEQ multiplex PCR; TCRdb stores in-frame clones only, minus some. The top ten clones hold roughly 15% of a sample with about 77,000 clones, roughly nine tenths of them seen once. The sample was peripheral blood. Source of these receptors: a woman older than 75 with active or convalescent COVID-19. Both conserved end residues are trimmed from each CDR3. Each record gives: J gene, V gene, D gene, clone size, CDR3 protein. D genes are given only for firm matches. The size field is filled for only some rows; it gives once, few, many or a size class.

>TRBJ2-7|TRBV14|TRBD1|-
ASSESGQPRTYEQY
>TRBJ1-1|TRBV19|TRBD1|-
ATRLGQDTEAF
>TRBJ1-2|TRBV4-3|TRBD1|-
ASSQEWTGNYGYT
>TRBJ2-7|TRBV27|TRBD2|-
ASSLKRLAGPYEQY
>TRBJ2-5|TRBV5-4|-|-
ASSLGQQETQY
>TRBJ1-6|TRBV30|-|-
AWSVIGLASPLH
>TRBJ2-6|TRBV9|-|-
ASSEGAGANVLT
>TRBJ2-7|TRBV5-1|-|-
ASSLVAGRAGEQY
>TRBJ1-1|TRBV29-1|-|once
SVQQTENTEAF
>TRBJ2-1|TRBV28|TRBD1|-
ASSSRGRLYRYNEQF
>TRBJ1-1|TRBV7-3|-|-
ASSARGSDTEAF
>TRBJ1-3|TRBV9|-|-
ASSGGGNTIY
>TRBJ1-4|TRBV27|TRBD1|-
ASSGQGGVGEKLF
>TRBJ1-1|TRBV7-2|-|-
ASSLPTVGDCEAF
>TRBJ2-3|TRBV28|-|-
ASTSGAGVSTDTQY
>TRBJ2-5|TRBV28|TRBD1|-
ASRPLGDSHQETQY
>TRBJ2-7|TRBV6-5|TRBD1|-
ASSYSGTGGPEQY
>TRBJ1-2|TRBV6-5|TRBD1|-
ASSTGTGGVGGYT
>TRBJ2-5|TRBV18|-|-
ASSPRGQETQY
>TRBJ1-6|TRBV19|-|-
ASSLGLPNVSPLH
>TRBJ2-1|TRBV4-3|-|-
ASSYEIYNEQF
>TRBJ1-1|TRBV5-1|-|-
ASSPRGSMNTEAF
>TRBJ2-3|TRBV30|-|-
AWSHPGGTDTQY
>TRBJ1-5|TRBV6-1|-|once
ASSEAWGSNQPQH
>TRBJ2-7|TRBV7-2|TRBD2|-
ASSLQASGGVSSYEQY
>TRBJ1-1|TRBV9|TRBD1|-
ASSRTGTNTEAF
>TRBJ1-2|TRBV5-4|-|-
ASSTKTGSVGYT
>TRBJ1-5|TRBV30|-|-
AWSSGSLSNQPQH
>TRBJ1-2|TRBV30|-|once
AWSRGGYT
>TRBJ2-7|TRBV4-3|-|-
ASSPSWGEVSYEQY
>TRBJ1-6|TRBV2|-|-
ASSKDTRVYNSPLH
>TRBJ1-1|TRBV4-2|-|few
ASSQDLSGDWEAF
>TRBJ2-7|TRBV7-3|-|-
ASSWGHSYEQY